This T cell receptor (beta chain) was obtained from a study of OX40 agonist ivuxolimab in advanced cancers. Whole-study context: Patients' therapy was ivuxolimab, an antibody that acts as an agonist of OX40 (CD134). The mean age was about 57 years, ranging from roughly 23 to 80, with 82.7% of participants male.

Sampling of blood occurred at baseline, cycle 4 day 1, and cycle 7 day 1. The method was immunoSEQ multiplex PCR; TCRdb's version includes in-frame clones alone and lacks a portion of them. The repertoire has about 82,000 clones, 91% of them found once; the top ten carry under 3%. Notes on this clone: What it recognizes is unknown.

Study-level results: Among the lowest peripheral clonal expansion occurred in 0.1-3.0 mg/kg partial responders.

There are 15 residues in the CDR3. Germline CDR1 and CDR2: SEHNR and FQNEAQ (reference sequence). Deletions cut 6 bases from V and 4 bases from J, with 16 bases between. V usage is TRBV7-9 and J usage is TRBJ1-3; D ambiguous. The sequences come from CD4+ or CD8+ T cells sorted from blood, collected in a trial of the OX40 agonist ivuxolimab. This receptor was identified in an adult with an advanced solid tumor such as melanoma, head and neck, liver or kidney cancer. The CDR3 loop is CASSSPPAAGNTIYF. The CDR3 bases are TGTGCCAGCAGTTCGCCTCCGGCGGCCGGAAACACCATATATTTT.